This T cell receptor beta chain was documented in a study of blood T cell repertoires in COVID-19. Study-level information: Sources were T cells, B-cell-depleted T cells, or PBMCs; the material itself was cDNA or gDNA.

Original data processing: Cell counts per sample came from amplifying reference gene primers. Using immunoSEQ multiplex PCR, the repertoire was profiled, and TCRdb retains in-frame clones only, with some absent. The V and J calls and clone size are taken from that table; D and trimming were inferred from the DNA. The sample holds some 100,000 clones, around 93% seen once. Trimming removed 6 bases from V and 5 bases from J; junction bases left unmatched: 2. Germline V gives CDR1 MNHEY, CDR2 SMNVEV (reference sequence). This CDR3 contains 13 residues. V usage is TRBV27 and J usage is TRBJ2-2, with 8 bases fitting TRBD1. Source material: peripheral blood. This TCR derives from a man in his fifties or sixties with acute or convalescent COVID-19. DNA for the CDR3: TGTGCCAGCAGGCACAGGGGGACCGGGGAGCTGTTTTTT. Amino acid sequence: CASRHRGTGELFF.